This T cell receptor beta chain derives from a study of blood T cell repertoires in COVID-19. On the study more broadly: From the United States, Italy and Spain came samples of acute and convalescent COVID-19.

V was shortened by 0 bases and J by 4 bases, with 16 bases between the two germline ends. The length of the CDR3 is 16 residues. Per the germline V gene, CDR1 is MGHRA and CDR2 is YSYEKL. The Seattle site enrolled patients during active infection and followed them longitudinally. The protocol was immunoSEQ multiplex PCR, while the TCRdb copy is restricted to in-frame clones and leaves out a portion. Among fewer than 700,000 clones listed, roughly nine tenths were seen once. The chain links TRBV4-1 to TRBJ2-7, with D possibly being TRBD1 (5 bases). The sequence came from a woman between 45 and 60 years old with COVID-19, enrolled during active disease. Sequencing was carried out using peripheral blood. CDR3 loop: CASSQEWQGGRYEQYF. Here the CDR3 DNA reads TGCGCCAGCAGCCAAGAATGGCAGGGTGGTAGGTACGAGCAGTACTTC.